This TCR beta chain emerged from a study of immune aging and cytomegalovirus after organ transplant (dated by TCRdb to about 2021). Concerning the study at large: Three-drug immunosuppression with prednisone, tacrolimus, and mycophenolate was given to all transplant recipients.

Looking up the germline V gene yields CDR1 SGHRS and CDR2 YFSETQ. The CDR3, cysteine through phenylalanine, is 15 amino acids long. Just CDR3 DNA is preserved here, 45 bases in frame from base 1. Here V drops 0 bases and J drops 2 bases, and the junction holds 2 bases not matched to any gene. The method behind the library was single-cell sequencing. Sequencing instrument: Illumina NovaSeq 6000. The BD Rhapsody Targeted mRNA and AbSeq Reagent Kit, in a microwell format, was used for cell capture and library preparation. Libraries were prepared to cover TCR, sample tags, AbSeq, and targeted mRNA from the Human T-Cell Expression Panel plus custom TOX and TOX2 primers. Sequencing of the libraries was performed on an Illumina NovaSeq. On the authors' methods: The analysis covered 9,000 to 13,000 cells in total, of which about 7,300 were CD8 T cells and about 4,500 were CD8 T cells with an identifiable TCR CDR3. The BD Rhapsody Targeted Analysis Pipeline, including V(D)J processing, was run on the Seven Bridges Genomics platform to process the raw data. Quality control, Sample Tag demultiplexing with Lex-BDSMK, clone identification with VDJ Explorer, and Seurat clustering were performed in SeqGeq 1.6.0. Clones comprising <1% of CD8 T cells were considered non-expanded; clones comprising >2.5% of the sample were considered clonal expansions. TCRdb reran the public reads through fastp at Q25 and MiXCR, keeping productive beta chains. Entries are consolidated by CDR3 protein sequence, retaining the most common genes and DNA. For this entry, the V and J calls and clone size follow TCRdb and not the study's own pipeline. The sample has roughly 23,000 distinct CDR3 sequences on record, about a third of them singletons. The leading ten clones occupy around a quarter of the sample.

In light of the paper, this sample's time point label describes: five sample-tagged time points from pre-transplant (day -1) to day 368 post-transplant, pooled. PBMC were thawed and then stimulated for around twelve hours with a CMV IE-1 overlapping peptide library, with no transport inhibitors added. After thawing, cells were rested overnight and were then stimulated in R10 medium with CD28/CD49d costimulation. The IE-1 peptide library consisted of 15-amino-acid peptides overlapping by 11 amino acids. Each time point was barcoded using BD Single-Cell Multiplexing Kit Sample Tags, after which the barcoded samples were pooled and stained with oligo-conjugated anti-CD45RA plus sorting antibodies. A BD FACSAria III was used to sort CMV-responsive CD8+CD137+ and CD4+CD154+ T cells at 4-way purity. Blood samples were drawn into EDTA vacutainers and processed by Ficoll gradient within 1-24 hours. The paper's findings and limits, for the study overall: Large clones contained a higher proportion of TEMRA cells, and the seven largest clones (roughly 1,800 cells) acquired aged and TEMRA cells while losing TCM cells. Following viremia, cells with an aged phenotype rose post-transplant no matter the clone size, with the increase showing up earlier in large clones (days 200-264) than in small clones. Because CD57 was not measured in the sequencing data, a conservative gene-based aging definition was used instead.

Notes on this clonotype: This clone's antigen is unknown. No per-base quality is available; no much larger clone lies one base away.

The input for sequencing was CMV peptide-activated CD4+ and CD8+ T cells sorted from blood, taken at five time points, pooled. According to the study, the label for this sample's cell subset or site signals: sorted CD8+CD137+ and CD4+CD154+ T cells after about 12 h CMV IE-1 peptide stimulation. The receptor was isolated from a female donor who had a heart transplant and CMV viremia. The chain is assembled from TRBV5-1 and TRBJ2-7; 10 central bases correspond to TRBD2. The CDR3 in this case is CASSLELAGTYEQYF. The DNA sequence is given as TGCGCCAGCAGCTTGGAACTAGCGGGAACCTACGAGCAGTACTTC.